These T cell receptor beta chains were read from a single sample in a study of blood T cells in healthy people across ages. TCRdb reprocessed the 5' RACE reads via MiXCR and lists one record per CDR3 protein. The data contain approximately 1.5 million distinct CDR3 sequences, 40% to 45% of them singletons. The sequenced sample was blood. These receptors all come from a woman aged 18-35 years in good health. Both conserved end residues are part of each CDR3. The order of the fields is D gene, V gene, J gene, clone size, CDR3 protein, CDR3 DNA. The D gene is left open where the match is weak. For some rows the clone size is stated as once, few or many, or as a class when expanded; others skip it.

d_call: NA; v_call: TRBV12-3/TRBV12-4; j_call: TRBJ1-2; clone_size: NA; cdr3_aa: CASSFGGRYTF; cdr3_nt: TGTGCCAGCAGCTTTGGGGGCCGCTACACCTTC
d_call: NA; v_call: TRBV15; j_call: TRBJ1-1; clone_size: NA; cdr3_aa: CATSTSSRGARAFF; cdr3_nt: TGTGCCACCAGCACATCAAGTAGGGGCGCGCGGGCTTTCTTT
d_call: NA; v_call: TRBV27; j_call: TRBJ1-6; clone_size: NA; cdr3_aa: CASSWSVAPNSPLHF; cdr3_nt: TGTGCCAGCAGTTGGTCCGTAGCGCCTAATTCACCCCTCCACTTT
d_call: NA; v_call: TRBV7-2; j_call: TRBJ2-5; clone_size: few; cdr3_aa: CASSLVVGGGFQETQYF; cdr3_nt: TGTGCCAGCAGCTTAGTCGTTGGGGGAGGTTTCCAAGAGACCCAGTACTTC
d_call: TRBD1; v_call: TRBV6-1; j_call: TRBJ1-5; clone_size: NA; cdr3_aa: CASSVPGGSNQPQHF; cdr3_nt: TGTGCCAGCAGTGTTCCAGGGGGTAGCAATCAGCCCCAGCATTTT
d_call: NA; v_call: TRBV21-1; j_call: TRBJ2-4; clone_size: NA; cdr3_aa: CASHLYRGLGIQYF; cdr3_nt: TGTGCCAGCCACTTGTACCGAGGGCTCGGCATTCAGTACTTC
d_call: NA; v_call: TRBV9; j_call: TRBJ1-2; clone_size: NA; cdr3_aa: CASSGDITNYGYTF; cdr3_nt: TGTGCCAGCAGCGGGGACATCACTAACTATGGCTACACCTTC
d_call: NA; v_call: TRBV12-3/TRBV12-4; j_call: TRBJ2-1; clone_size: few; cdr3_aa: CASSRRGEQFF; cdr3_nt: TGTGCCAGCAGTCGGCGGGGTGAGCAGTTCTTC
d_call: TRBD2; v_call: TRBV20-1; j_call: TRBJ2-7; clone_size: NA; cdr3_aa: CSARGWREGPYEQYF; cdr3_nt: TGCAGTGCTAGAGGGTGGCGGGAGGGTCCCTACGAGCAGTACTTC
d_call: NA; v_call: TRBV12-3/TRBV12-4; j_call: TRBJ2-4; clone_size: NA; cdr3_aa: CASSFSDIQYF; cdr3_nt: TGTGCCAGCAGTTTCTCGGACATTCAGTACTTC
d_call: NA; v_call: TRBV5-1; j_call: TRBJ2-1; clone_size: NA; cdr3_aa: CASSPLGLLNEQFF; cdr3_nt: TGCGCCAGCAGCCCACTAGGACTGCTTAATGAGCAGTTCTTC
d_call: NA; v_call: TRBV10-3; j_call: TRBJ2-1; clone_size: NA; cdr3_aa: CAISGGSDEQFF; cdr3_nt: TGTGCCATCAGTGGCGGCTCGGATGAGCAGTTCTTC
d_call: TRBD2; v_call: TRBV6-2/TRBV6-3; j_call: TRBJ2-7; clone_size: NA; cdr3_aa: CASSTRESTYEQYF; cdr3_nt: TGTGCCAGCAGTACGCGGGAGTCAACCTACGAGCAGTACTTC
d_call: NA; v_call: TRBV6-4; j_call: TRBJ2-2; clone_size: NA; cdr3_aa: CVSSDKNTGELFF; cdr3_nt: TGTGTCAGCTCGGACAAGAACACCGGGGAGCTGTTTTTT
d_call: NA; v_call: TRBV27; j_call: TRBJ2-7; clone_size: many; cdr3_aa: CASSFRLATSYEQYF; cdr3_nt: TGTGCCAGCAGTTTCAGGCTAGCGACTTCCTACGAGCAGTACTTC
d_call: NA; v_call: TRBV12-3/TRBV12-4; j_call: TRBJ1-5; clone_size: few; cdr3_aa: CASSLDGMVQPQHF; cdr3_nt: TGTGCCAGCAGTTTGGACGGGATGGTACAGCCCCAGCATTTT
d_call: NA; v_call: TRBV7-9; j_call: TRBJ2-1; clone_size: many; cdr3_aa: CASKTYNEQFF; cdr3_nt: TGTGCCAGCAAGACCTACAATGAGCAGTTCTTC
d_call: TRBD1; v_call: TRBV12-3/TRBV12-4; j_call: TRBJ1-5; clone_size: few; cdr3_aa: CASRDRVGQPQHF; cdr3_nt: TGTGCCAGCAGGGACAGGGTTGGCCAGCCCCAGCATTTT
d_call: NA; v_call: TRBV12-3/TRBV12-4; j_call: TRBJ2-1; clone_size: NA; cdr3_aa: CASRSDRRNEQFF; cdr3_nt: TGTGCCAGCAGGTCGGATAGGCGGAATGAGCAGTTCTTC
d_call: NA; v_call: TRBV6-1; j_call: TRBJ1-1; clone_size: NA; cdr3_aa: CASSRTATGGKGTEAFF; cdr3_nt: TGTGCCAGCAGCCGCACCGCAACCGGGGGAAAGGGCACTGAAGCTTTCTTT
d_call: NA; v_call: TRBV2; j_call: TRBJ2-3; clone_size: NA; cdr3_aa: CASSERDIGLDTQYF; cdr3_nt: TGTGCCAGCAGCGAAAGGGACATAGGGCTGGATACGCAGTATTTT
d_call: NA; v_call: TRBV20-1; j_call: TRBJ1-1; clone_size: NA; cdr3_aa: CSARGGYGGTEAFF; cdr3_nt: TGCAGTGCTAGGGGGGGCTATGGAGGCACTGAAGCTTTCTTT
d_call: NA; v_call: TRBV29-1; j_call: TRBJ2-7; clone_size: NA; cdr3_aa: CSVEDPFDGPYEQYF; cdr3_nt: TGCAGCGTTGAGGATCCTTTTGACGGACCCTACGAGCAGTACTTC
d_call: TRBD2; v_call: TRBV6-5; j_call: TRBJ2-7; clone_size: NA; cdr3_aa: CASGSTGVAGGIEQYF; cdr3_nt: TGTGCCAGCGGTTCTACGGGGGTAGCGGGGGGTATCGAGCAGTACTTC
d_call: NA; v_call: TRBV5-4; j_call: TRBJ1-2; clone_size: few; cdr3_aa: CASSPRQVSANYGYTF; cdr3_nt: TGTGCCAGCAGCCCCCGACAGGTCTCAGCTAACTATGGCTACACCTTC
d_call: TRBD1; v_call: TRBV6-5; j_call: TRBJ2-7; clone_size: few; cdr3_aa: CASRERTGSNEQYF; cdr3_nt: TGTGCCAGCAGGGAGCGGACAGGGTCCAACGAGCAGTACTTC
d_call: NA; v_call: TRBV25-1; j_call: TRBJ2-5; clone_size: NA; cdr3_aa: CASSADSGWGLKTQYF; cdr3_nt: TGTGCCAGCAGTGCTGACAGTGGATGGGGGCTGAAGACCCAGTACTTC
d_call: NA; v_call: TRBV14; j_call: TRBJ2-3; clone_size: few; cdr3_aa: CATSTGMTVPHTDTQYF; cdr3_nt: TGTGCCACATCGACAGGAATGACGGTTCCTCACACAGATACGCAGTATTTT
d_call: TRBD1; v_call: TRBV6-5; j_call: TRBJ1-2; clone_size: NA; cdr3_aa: CASSYGQDRGYGYTF; cdr3_nt: TGTGCCAGCAGTTACGGGCAGGACAGGGGGTATGGCTACACCTTC
d_call: NA; v_call: TRBV4-1; j_call: TRBJ2-5; clone_size: few; cdr3_aa: CASSQVLLQETQYF; cdr3_nt: TGCGCCAGCAGCCAAGTATTGCTCCAAGAGACCCAGTACTTC
d_call: TRBD1; v_call: TRBV29-1; j_call: TRBJ2-5; clone_size: NA; cdr3_aa: CSVEPQGDRDGTQYF; cdr3_nt: TGCAGCGTTGAACCCCAGGGGGACAGGGATGGGACCCAGTACTTC
d_call: NA; v_call: TRBV15; j_call: TRBJ1-5; clone_size: NA; cdr3_aa: CATSRDSRGYSNQPQHF; cdr3_nt: TGTGCCACCAGCAGAGATTCGAGGGGATATAGCAATCAGCCCCAGCATTTT
d_call: NA; v_call: TRBV7-2; j_call: TRBJ2-1; clone_size: many; cdr3_aa: CASSLGLADEQFF; cdr3_nt: TGTGCCAGCAGCTTAGGGCTAGCCGATGAGCAGTTCTTC
d_call: NA; v_call: TRBV12-3/TRBV12-4; j_call: TRBJ2-1; clone_size: NA; cdr3_aa: CASSLEFRADEQFF; cdr3_nt: TGTGCCAGCAGTTTAGAATTTAGAGCGGATGAGCAGTTCTTC
d_call: NA; v_call: TRBV4-3; j_call: TRBJ2-7; clone_size: NA; cdr3_aa: CASSQGRVDPYEQYF; cdr3_nt: TGCGCCAGCAGCCAAGGTAGGGTAGATCCCTACGAGCAGTACTTC
d_call: TRBD2; v_call: TRBV12-3/TRBV12-4; j_call: TRBJ2-3; clone_size: many; cdr3_aa: CASSLRDRLAGGATQYF; cdr3_nt: TGTGCCAGCAGTTTAAGGGACCGACTAGCGGGAGGAGCTACGCAGTATTTT
d_call: NA; v_call: TRBV30; j_call: TRBJ2-1; clone_size: NA; cdr3_aa: CAWSRDGAYNEQFF; cdr3_nt: TGTGCCTGGAGTCGGGACGGAGCCTACAATGAGCAGTTCTTC
d_call: TRBD2; v_call: TRBV4-3; j_call: TRBJ2-1; clone_size: NA; cdr3_aa: CASSQELAGDYEQFF; cdr3_nt: TGCGCCAGCAGCCAAGAACTAGCGGGAGATTATGAGCAGTTCTTC
d_call: NA; v_call: TRBV6-2/TRBV6-3; j_call: TRBJ2-1; clone_size: few; cdr3_aa: CASSYGLSRNEQFF; cdr3_nt: TGTGCCAGCAGTTACGGACTTTCAAGAAATGAGCAGTTCTTC
d_call: NA; v_call: TRBV5-5; j_call: TRBJ1-3; clone_size: NA; cdr3_aa: CASSLQAALSGNTIYF; cdr3_nt: TGTGCCAGCAGCTTGCAGGCGGCCCTCAGTGGAAACACCATATATTTT
d_call: TRBD2; v_call: TRBV7-6; j_call: TRBJ2-7; clone_size: NA; cdr3_aa: CASSGLAGDYEQYF; cdr3_nt: TGTGCCAGCAGCGGACTAGCGGGAGACTACGAGCAGTACTTC
d_call: NA; v_call: TRBV12-3/TRBV12-4; j_call: TRBJ2-5; clone_size: NA; cdr3_aa: CASSSYTNEQYF; cdr3_nt: TGTGCCAGCAGCTCTTACACCAATGAGCAGTACTTC
d_call: TRBD1; v_call: TRBV25-1; j_call: TRBJ1-2; clone_size: NA; cdr3_aa: CASSEYRADRDDGYTF; cdr3_nt: TGTGCCAGCAGTGAATATCGAGCCGACAGGGATGATGGCTACACCTTC
d_call: NA; v_call: TRBV6-5; j_call: TRBJ1-2; clone_size: NA; cdr3_aa: CASRKGLYYGYTF; cdr3_nt: TGTGCCAGCAGAAAGGGGTTATACTATGGCTACACCTTC
d_call: NA; v_call: TRBV2; j_call: TRBJ2-5; clone_size: few; cdr3_aa: CASRIIWETRYF; cdr3_nt: TGTGCCAGCAGGATAATCTGGGAGACCCGGTACTTC
d_call: NA; v_call: TRBV9; j_call: TRBJ2-7; clone_size: NA; cdr3_aa: CASSNPDYSYEQYF; cdr3_nt: TGTGCCAGCAGCAACCCGGACTATTCCTACGAGCAGTACTTC
d_call: NA; v_call: TRBV7-6; j_call: TRBJ2-1; clone_size: NA; cdr3_aa: CASSTSMGVDEQFF; cdr3_nt: TGTGCCAGCAGCACTAGCATGGGGGTAGATGAGCAGTTCTTC
d_call: NA; v_call: TRBV6-1; j_call: TRBJ2-5; clone_size: few; cdr3_aa: CASSEPLQPAQYF; cdr3_nt: TGTGCCAGCAGTGAGCCCCTGCAACCAGCCCAGTACTTC
d_call: NA; v_call: TRBV5-4; j_call: TRBJ1-2; clone_size: few; cdr3_aa: CASSFTPTGYGYTF; cdr3_nt: TGTGCCAGCAGCTTTACCCCCACGGGGTATGGCTACACCTTC
d_call: TRBD1; v_call: TRBV5-1; j_call: TRBJ2-5; clone_size: NA; cdr3_aa: CASSVQTGFETQYF; cdr3_nt: TGCGCCAGCAGCGTCCAGACAGGGTTTGAGACCCAGTACTTC
d_call: TRBD1; v_call: TRBV5-1; j_call: TRBJ2-5; clone_size: few; cdr3_aa: CASSLEGTGATRYF; cdr3_nt: TGCGCCAGCAGCTTGGAGGGGACAGGGGCCACCCGGTACTTC
d_call: TRBD2; v_call: TRBV10-3; j_call: TRBJ2-5; clone_size: NA; cdr3_aa: CAISLGLAGSETQYF; cdr3_nt: TGTGCCATCAGTCTCGGACTAGCGGGCTCAGAGACCCAGTACTTC
d_call: NA; v_call: TRBV12-3/TRBV12-4; j_call: TRBJ1-3; clone_size: NA; cdr3_aa: CASSRKGSGNTIYF; cdr3_nt: TGTGCCAGCAGCCGGAAGGGCTCTGGAAACACCATATATTTT